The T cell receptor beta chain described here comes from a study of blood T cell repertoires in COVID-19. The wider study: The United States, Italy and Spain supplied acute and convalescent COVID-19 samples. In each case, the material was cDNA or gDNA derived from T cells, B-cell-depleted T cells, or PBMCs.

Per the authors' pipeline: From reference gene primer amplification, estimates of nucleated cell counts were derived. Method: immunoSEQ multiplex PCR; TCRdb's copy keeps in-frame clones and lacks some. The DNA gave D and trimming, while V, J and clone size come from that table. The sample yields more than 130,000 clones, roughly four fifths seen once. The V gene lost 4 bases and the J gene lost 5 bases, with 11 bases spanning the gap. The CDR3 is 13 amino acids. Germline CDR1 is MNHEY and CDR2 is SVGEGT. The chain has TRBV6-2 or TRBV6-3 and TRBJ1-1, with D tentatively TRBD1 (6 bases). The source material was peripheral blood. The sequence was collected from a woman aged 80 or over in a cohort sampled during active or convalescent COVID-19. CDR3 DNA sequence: TGTGCCAGCAGTTCGACAGGTAGGACTGAAGCTTTCTTT. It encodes CASSSTGRTEAFF.